The next 32 T cell receptor beta chains were all read from a single sample in a study of early T cells in non-severe SARS-CoV-2 infection. TCRdb used MiXCR to reprocess the 5' RACE reads, holding one entry per CDR3 protein. The sample holds fewer than 100,000 distinct CDR3 sequences, about 15% seen once. Sequencing was performed on whole blood. The source of these receptors is an adult who was a healthcare worker with PCR-confirmed SARS-CoV-2 infection or an uninfected control (not recorded which).

This sequence joins TRBV7-9 and TRBJ2-7; D may match TRBD1 or TRBD2 (5 bases each). Germline V CDR1 and CDR2: SEHNR, FQNEAQ (reference sequence). Trimming left V 2 bases short and J 2 bases short, with 22 bases between. The CDR3 consists of 18 residues. The CDR3 spells CASSLPQRSSEGTYEQYF. In DNA form, the CDR3 reads TGTGCCAGCAGCTTACCCCAAAGGTCCAGCGAGGGGACCTACGAGCAGTACTTC.

V and J are TRBV3-1 and TRBJ1-6; D is perhaps TRBD1 (5 bases). CDR1 is LGHDT, CDR2 YNNKEL, per germline (reference sequence). Trimming took 2 bases from V and 7 from J, leaving 6 bases between them. The CDR3 length is 13 residues. Written as DNA, the CDR3 is TGTGCCAGCAGCCAACGGGGGAATTCACCCCTCCACTTT. Its protein is CASSQRGNSPLHF.

The chain has TRBV6-8 and TRBJ2-1, with a weak D call TRBD2 (5 bases). There are 15 residues in the CDR3. Per germline, CDR1 MNHGY and CDR2 SAAAGT. Trimming pared 3 bases from V and 9 bases from J, leaving 18 bases between. The CDR3 loop reads CASSYGGSGKGEQFF. The CDR3 DNA reads as TGTGCCAGCAGTTATGGAGGTTCCGGGAAGGGTGAGCAGTTCTTC.

There are many counts of this clonotype. The chain combines TRBV6-1 with TRBJ2-1; D is undetermined. From germline, CDR1 is MNHNS and CDR2 SASEGT. The CDR3 has 12 residues. Trimming stripped 5 bases from V and 8 bases from J, with 10 bases between. CDR3 protein: CASSPNRDEQFF. CDR3 sequence (DNA): TGTGCCAGCAGTCCCAACCGGGATGAGCAGTTCTTC.

The chain links TRBV2 to TRBJ2-2, with unresolved D. The CDR3 spans 14 residues. The V gene lost 8 bases and the J gene lost 1 base, with 11 bases spanning the gap. The germline V gene has CDR1 SNHLY and CDR2 FYNNEI. CDR3: CASLGNWNTGELFF. In DNA form, the CDR3 reads TGTGCCAGCTTGGGTAACTGGAACACCGGGGAGCTGTTTTTT.

The table lists this clonotype with a few counts. This chain connects TRBV11-2 to TRBJ2-1, with TRBD2 identical over 9 bases. CDR1 SGHAT and CDR2 FQNNGV come from the germline V gene. Trimming took 2 bases from V and 4 from J; bases not matched to a gene: 3. The CDR3 length is 15 residues. The CDR3 loop reads CASSLRLAGYNEQFF. In DNA form, the CDR3 reads TGTGCCAGCAGCTTACGGCTAGCGGGGTACAATGAGCAGTTCTTC.

V and J are TRBV19 and TRBJ2-1; 14 positions agree with TRBD2. CDR3 size: 18 residues. The V gene's germline CDR1 is LNHDA and CDR2 SQIVND (reference sequence). V lost 8 bases to trimming and J lost 0 bases; unmatched junction nucleotides: 9. In DNA, the CDR3 is TGTGCCAGTCGGACTAGCGGGGGGCCAGTTAGCTCCTACAATGAGCAGTTCTTC. Its translation is CASRTSGGPVSSYNEQFF.

This chain uses TRBV24-1 with TRBJ2-1; TRBD2 might be the D (7 bases). The CDR3 sequence is 15 residues long. V was cut by 3 bases and J by 2 bases, with 10 bases left in between. Germline lookup yields CDR1 KGHDR and CDR2 SFDVKD. The CDR3 nucleotides read TGTGCCACCAGTGATGGGGGGGCGGCCTACAATGAGCAGTTCTTC. It translates to CATSDGGAAYNEQFF.

The chain uses TRBV19 and TRBJ1-2; D call uncertain. CDR3 length: 14 residues. Germline lookup yields CDR1 LNHDA and CDR2 SQIVND (reference sequence). V lost 6 bases, J lost 3 bases, and 14 bases lay in between. CDR3 DNA sequence: TGTGCCAGTAGCGAACACCTAACCGACTATGGCTACACCTTC. This sequence encodes CASSEHLTDYGYTF. Full variable domain (outside the CDR3, taken from reference TRBV19 and TRBJ1-2): DGGITQSPKYLFRKEGQNVTLSCEQNLNHDAMYWYRQDPGQGLRLIYYSQIVNDFQKGDIAEGYSVSREKKESFPLTVTSAQKNPTAFYLCASSEHLTDYGYTFGSGTRLTVV.

V usage is TRBV6-5 and J usage is TRBJ2-2; D may be TRBD1 or TRBD2 (6 bases each). V lost 4 bases and J 11 bases, leaving 14 bases between the germline ends. The germline V gene encodes CDR1 MNHEY and CDR2 SVGAGI. This CDR3 region has 13 residues. CDR3 DNA: TGTGCCAGCAGTTCCCGGGGGCGATCAGAGCTGTTTTTT. Translation: CASSSRGRSELFF.

In its sample, this clonotype was seen a few times. The J gene is TRBJ1-2, the V gene TRBV29-1, with 7 bases identical to TRBD1. Germline V CDR1 and CDR2: SQVTM, ANQGSEA. Trimming removed 4 bases from V and 6 bases from J; junction bases left unmatched: 11. This CDR3 region has 14 residues. The CDR3, as DNA: TGCAGCGTTGGGGGAATAGGGGGCGCGGATGGCTACACCTTC. It specifies CSVGGIGGADGYTF. Drawing the rest from reference TRBV29-1 and TRBJ1-2, the complete variable domain is SAVISQKPSRDICQRGTSLTIQCQVDSQVTMMFWYRQQPGQSLTLIATANQGSEATYESGFVIDKFPISRPNLTFSTLTVSNMSPEDSSIYLCSVGGIGGADGYTFGSGTRLTVV.

At least ten counts were recorded for this clonotype. The chain links TRBV18 to TRBJ1-6; 9 bases fit TRBD1. Germline V CDR1 and CDR2: KGHSH, LQKENI. Trimming cost V 6 bases and J 7 bases; bases outside gene matches: 4. CDR3 size: 14 residues. The CDR3 DNA is TGTGCCAGCTCGCGGGACAGGGTGAATTCACCCCTCCACTTT. Its translation: CASSRDRVNSPLHF.

This sequence joins TRBV30 and TRBJ2-2, with 13 bases identical to TRBD2. V dropped 3 bases and J dropped 6; count of bases not matched to a gene: 16. Germline loops: CDR1 GTSNPN, CDR2 SVGIG (reference sequence). The CDR3 has 19 residues. The CDR3 sequence is CAWRAAGTSGIRAAGELFF. In DNA, the CDR3 is TGTGCCTGGAGGGCGGCCGGGACTAGCGGGATCCGGGCAGCCGGGGAGCTGTTTTTT.

The chain recombines TRBV7-2 with TRBJ2-2; 11 bases match TRBD2. This CDR3 region has 17 residues. CDR1 and CDR2 (germline): SGHTA, FQGNSA. The J segment lost 3 bases and the V segment lost 3 bases, leaving 6 bases of the junction unmatched. The CDR3 DNA sequence: TGTGCCAGCAGCTTCGCTCCACTAGCGGGGGACACCGGGGAGCTGTTTTTT. Translation gives CASSFAPLAGDTGELFF.

This clonotype has at least ten counts. V gene TRBV28 combines with J gene TRBJ2-1; D remains ambiguous. V shed 6 bases and J shed 5 bases, with 2 bases lying between them. Germline assignment: CDR1 MDHEN and CDR2 SYDVKM. The CDR3 loop spans 10 amino acids. The CDR3 region is CASRDNEQFF. The DNA of the CDR3 is TGTGCCAGCAGAGACAATGAGCAGTTCTTC.

There are a few counts of this clonotype. The rearrangement uses TRBV27 and TRBJ2-1; 13 bases agree with TRBD2. This CDR3 region has 17 residues. V was pared by 10 bases and J by 4 bases, with 13 bases of the junction left unmatched. Looked up from germline, CDR1 is MNHEY and CDR2 is SMNVEV (reference sequence). CDR3: CATRTPGLAGYYNEQFF. The CDR3 nucleotides read TGTGCCACCCGAACACCGGGACTAGCGGGATATTACAATGAGCAGTTCTTC.

This clonotype was detected ten times or more. This chain uses TRBV4-1 with TRBJ2-1; the match to TRBD1 covers 9 bases. The CDR3 sequence is 17 residues long. Trimming took 3 bases from V and 8 from J; bases not matched to a gene: 14. Germline CDR1 and CDR2: MGHRA and YSYEKL. The CDR3 sequence is CASSHTSGTGYVDEQFF. The CDR3 DNA reads as TGCGCCAGCAGCCATACCTCCGGGACAGGGTATGTAGATGAGCAGTTCTTC.

The chain joins TRBV28 to TRBJ2-6; weak D call: TRBD2 (6 bases). The CDR3 sequence is 16 residues long. Germline values: CDR1 MDHEN, CDR2 SYDVKM. Trimming pared 0 bases from V and 2 bases from J, leaving 8 bases between. Here the CDR3 DNA reads TGTGCCAGCAGTTTATGGCGGGGCCCTGGGGCCAACGTCCTGACTTTC. Protein: CASSLWRGPGANVLTF.

The V and J genes are TRBV5-1 and TRBJ2-1, with no clear D. Looked up from germline, CDR1 is SGHRS and CDR2 is YFSETQ. Trimming took 1 base from V and 9 from J, leaving 5 bases between them. The CDR3 spans 11 residues. DNA for the CDR3: TGCGCCAGCAGCTTGAACGGTGAGCAGTTCTTC. This encodes CASSLNGEQFF.

This clonotype was observed at least ten times. The CDR3, as DNA: TGCAGTGCTAGAGGCAGGTACCAAGAGACCCAGTACTTC. Its translation: CSARGRYQETQYF. This chain uses TRBV20-1 with TRBJ2-5; D is uncertain. Germline CDR1 is DFQATT and CDR2 is SNEGSKA (reference sequence). Trimming took off 1 base at V and 0 bases at J, with 6 bases between the two ends. CDR3 size: 13 residues.

V usage is TRBV7-9 and J usage is TRBJ1-5; a weak D match, TRBD1 (5 bases). Trimming left V 1 base short and J 3 bases short, with 13 bases between. The CDR3 contains 16 residues. Germline loops: CDR1 SEHNR, CDR2 FQNEAQ (reference sequence). CDR3 DNA sequence: TGTGCCAGCAGCTTAGTCAGGGCGGGATTCAATCAGCCCCAGCATTTT. The encoded protein is CASSLVRAGFNQPQHF.

This clonotype occurred many times. CDR3 bases: TGTGCCAGCAGGACAGGGCATGGCTACACCTTC. Encoded protein: CASRTGHGYTF. This rearrangement joins TRBV6-5 to TRBJ1-2, with TRBD1 matching over 7 bases. V shed 6 bases, J shed 6 bases, and the junction held 1 base outside the gene matches. The CDR3 sequence is 11 residues long. The V gene's germline CDR1 is MNHEY and CDR2 SVGAGI.

The V gene is TRBV3-1, the J gene TRBJ1-3; 7 nucleotides align to TRBD1. V trimming: 4 bases; J trimming: 2 bases; junction bases outside the gene matches: 5. The CDR3 is made up of 15 amino acids. Germline CDR1 reads LGHDT; CDR2 reads YNNKEL (reference sequence). The CDR3 loop reads CASSRATGAGNTIYF. For the CDR3, the DNA is TGTGCCAGCAGCCGCGCTACAGGGGCTGGAAACACCATATATTTT.

V gene TRBV28 combines with J gene TRBJ2-4, with 8 bases matching TRBD2. The junction had 2 bases not matched to a gene; V was cut back by 2 bases and J by 5 bases. CDR3 length: 14 residues. Germline V gene sequence: CDR1 MDHEN, CDR2 SYDVKM. The CDR3 bases are TGTGCCAGCAGTTTAAACGGGAGGGAAAACATTCAGTACTTC. Translated, it gives CASSLNGRENIQYF.

The chain carries TRBV4-1 and TRBJ2-3; weak D call: TRBD2 (6 bases). CDR3 length: 17 residues. Germline lookup yields CDR1 MGHRA and CDR2 YSYEKL. V was shortened by 0 bases and J by 4 bases, with 17 bases between the two germline ends. The CDR3 sequence: CASSQDGTPGVADTQYF. The CDR3 DNA reads TGCGCCAGCAGCCAAGATGGGACCCCGGGGGTGGCAGATACGCAGTATTTT.

This clonotype was counted ten times or more. The chain links TRBV20-1 to TRBJ1-6; D is uncertain. The CDR3 loop spans 12 amino acids. V was shortened by 5 bases and J by 6 bases, with 8 bases between the two germline ends. Germline V gene lookup returns CDR1 DFQATT and CDR2 SNEGSKA (reference sequence). Written as DNA, the CDR3 is TGCAGTGCTCAGGCGGTTAATTCACCCCTCCACTTT. It translates to CSAQAVNSPLHF.

The chain is built from TRBV7-3 and TRBJ1-2, with a tentative D call TRBD1 (5 bases). The CDR3 totals 15 residues. Deletions cut 5 bases from V and 4 bases from J, with 17 bases between. CDR1 and CDR2 from the germline V gene are SGHTA and FQGTGA. The CDR3: CASSATGALGYGYTF. The CDR3 DNA sequence: TGTGCCAGCAGCGCAACAGGTGCCTTGGGCTATGGCTACACCTTC.

This chain links TRBV30 with TRBJ1-4, with TRBD1 matching 8 bases. The germline gives CDR1 GTSNPN, CDR2 SVGIG (reference sequence). Unmatched junction bases numbered 7, after V lost 3 bases and J lost 7 bases. The CDR3 length is 14 residues. CDR3: CAWSPGQGTEKLFF. The CDR3 bases are TGTGCCTGGAGCCCTGGACAGGGAACTGAAAAACTGTTTTTT.

This chain uses TRBV5-6 with TRBJ2-2, with TRBD1 matching 8 bases. Trimming at V came to 5 bases and at J to 5 bases, leaving 11 bases not matched to a gene. This CDR3 has 16 residues. From germline, CDR1 is SGHDT and CDR2 YYEEEE. CDR3 region: CASSFWTGTLTGELFF. DNA for the CDR3: TGTGCCAGCAGTTTTTGGACAGGGACACTGACCGGGGAGCTGTTTTTT.

This clonotype was recorded a few times. The chain joins TRBV15 to TRBJ2-1; D not resolved. CDR1 LNHNV and CDR2 YYDKDF come from the germline V gene (reference sequence). This CDR3 region has 14 residues. The V and J ends lost 0 bases and 4 bases respectively, with 7 bases between them. Here the CDR3 reads CATSRDDQYNEQFF. The CDR3 region has the DNA TGTGCCACCAGCAGAGATGACCAGTACAATGAGCAGTTCTTC.

This clonotype was seen only a few times. The chain uses TRBV28 and TRBJ1-2; D is perhaps TRBD1 (5 bases). V lost 4 bases, J lost 2 bases, and 14 bases lay in between. Germline V gene data show CDR1 as MDHEN and CDR2 as SYDVKM. The CDR3 spans 15 residues. CDR3: CASSSYSQGNYGYTF. CDR3 nucleotides: TGTGCCAGCAGTTCGTACTCTCAGGGAAACTATGGCTACACCTTC.

This clonotype has more than one count but fewer than ten. V is TRBV5-4 and J is TRBJ1-2, with 7 positions matching TRBD1. Germline-derived CDR1 and CDR2 are SGHNT and YYREEE (reference sequence). J lost 5 bases, V lost 4 bases, and 8 bases had no gene match. The CDR3 spans 14 residues. The CDR3 here is CASSQEQGKYGYTF. The CDR3 DNA sequence: TGTGCCAGCAGCCAGGAACAGGGGAAGTATGGCTACACCTTC.